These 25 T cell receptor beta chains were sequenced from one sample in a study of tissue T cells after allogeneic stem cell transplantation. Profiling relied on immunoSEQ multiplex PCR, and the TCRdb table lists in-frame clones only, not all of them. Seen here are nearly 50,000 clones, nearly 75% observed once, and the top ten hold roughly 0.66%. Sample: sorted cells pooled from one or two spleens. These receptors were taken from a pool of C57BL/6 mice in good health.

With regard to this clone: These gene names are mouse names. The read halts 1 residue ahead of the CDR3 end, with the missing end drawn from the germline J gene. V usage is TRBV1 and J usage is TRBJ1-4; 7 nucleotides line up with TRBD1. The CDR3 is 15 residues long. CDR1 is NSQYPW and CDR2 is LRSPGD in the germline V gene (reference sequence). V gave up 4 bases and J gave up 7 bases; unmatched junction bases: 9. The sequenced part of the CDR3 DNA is TGCACCTGCAGTGTTAAACAGGGGAAGGCCGAAAGATTATTT. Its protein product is CTCSVKQGKAERLF. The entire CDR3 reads CTCSVKQGKAERLFF. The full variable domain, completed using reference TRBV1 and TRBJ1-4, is VTLLEQNPRWRLVPRGQAVNLRCILKNSQYPWMSWYQQDLQKQLQWLFTLRSPGDKEVKSLPGADYLATRVTDTELRLQVANMSQGRTLYCTCSVKQGKAERLFFGHGTKLSVL.

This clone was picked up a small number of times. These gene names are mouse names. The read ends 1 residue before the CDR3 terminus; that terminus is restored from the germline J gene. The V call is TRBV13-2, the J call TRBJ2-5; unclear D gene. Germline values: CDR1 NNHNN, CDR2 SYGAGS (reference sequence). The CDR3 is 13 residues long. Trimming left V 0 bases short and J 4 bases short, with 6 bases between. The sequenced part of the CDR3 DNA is TGTGCCAGCGGTGATGTTGGGAAAGACACCCAGTAC. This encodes CASGDVGKDTQY. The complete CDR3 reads CASGDVGKDTQYF.

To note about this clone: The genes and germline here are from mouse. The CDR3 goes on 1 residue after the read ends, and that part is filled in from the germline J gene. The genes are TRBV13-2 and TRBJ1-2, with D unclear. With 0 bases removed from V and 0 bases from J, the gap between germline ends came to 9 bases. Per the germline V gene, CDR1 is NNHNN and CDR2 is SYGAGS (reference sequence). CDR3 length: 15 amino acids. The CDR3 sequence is CASGDARSANSDYTF. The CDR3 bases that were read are TGTGCCAGCGGTGATGCAAGGAGTGCAAACTCCGACTACACC.

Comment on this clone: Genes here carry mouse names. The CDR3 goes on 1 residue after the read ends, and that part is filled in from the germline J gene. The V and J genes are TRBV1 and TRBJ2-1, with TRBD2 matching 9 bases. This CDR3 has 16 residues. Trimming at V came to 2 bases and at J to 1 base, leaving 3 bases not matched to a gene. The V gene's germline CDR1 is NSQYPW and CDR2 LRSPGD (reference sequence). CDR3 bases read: TGCACCTGCAGTGCAACCGGGACTGGGAACTATGCTGAGCAGTTC. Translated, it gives CTCSATGTGNYAEQF. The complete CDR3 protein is CTCSATGTGNYAEQFF.

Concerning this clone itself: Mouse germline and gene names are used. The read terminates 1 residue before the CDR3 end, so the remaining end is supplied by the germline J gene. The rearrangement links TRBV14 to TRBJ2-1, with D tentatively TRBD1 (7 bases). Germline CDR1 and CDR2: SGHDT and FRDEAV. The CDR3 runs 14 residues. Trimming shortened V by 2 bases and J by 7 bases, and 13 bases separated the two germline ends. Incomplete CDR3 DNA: TGTGCCAGCAGTTTGGAGGGGGCGGAGGCTGAGCAGTTC. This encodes CASSLEGAEAEQF. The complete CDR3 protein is CASSLEGAEAEQFF.

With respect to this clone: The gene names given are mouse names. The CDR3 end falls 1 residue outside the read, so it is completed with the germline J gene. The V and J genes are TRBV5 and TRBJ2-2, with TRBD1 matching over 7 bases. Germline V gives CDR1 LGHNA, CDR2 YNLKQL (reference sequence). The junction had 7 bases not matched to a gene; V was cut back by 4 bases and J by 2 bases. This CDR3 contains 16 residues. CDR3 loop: CASSPSGQRNTGQLYF. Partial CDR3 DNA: TGTGCCAGCAGCCCCTCGGGACAGAGGAACACCGGGCAGCTCTAC.

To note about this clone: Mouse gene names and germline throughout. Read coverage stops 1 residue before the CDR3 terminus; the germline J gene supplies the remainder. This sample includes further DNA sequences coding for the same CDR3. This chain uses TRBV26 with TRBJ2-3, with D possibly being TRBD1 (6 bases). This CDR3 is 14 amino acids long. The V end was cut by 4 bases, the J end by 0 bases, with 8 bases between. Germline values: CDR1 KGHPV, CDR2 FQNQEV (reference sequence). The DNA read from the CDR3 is TGTGCCAGCAGTCCCGACAGGAGTGCAGAAACGCTGTAT. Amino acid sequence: CASSPDRSAETLY. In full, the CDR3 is CASSPDRSAETLYF.

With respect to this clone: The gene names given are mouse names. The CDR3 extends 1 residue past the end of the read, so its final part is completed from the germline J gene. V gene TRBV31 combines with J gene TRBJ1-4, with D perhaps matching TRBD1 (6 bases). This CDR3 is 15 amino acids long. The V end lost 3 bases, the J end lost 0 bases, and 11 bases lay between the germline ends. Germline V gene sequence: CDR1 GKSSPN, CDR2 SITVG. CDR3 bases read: TGTGCCTGGAGCCCTGGGACAATTTCCAACGAAAGATTATTT. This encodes CAWSPGTISNERLF. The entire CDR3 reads CAWSPGTISNERLFF.

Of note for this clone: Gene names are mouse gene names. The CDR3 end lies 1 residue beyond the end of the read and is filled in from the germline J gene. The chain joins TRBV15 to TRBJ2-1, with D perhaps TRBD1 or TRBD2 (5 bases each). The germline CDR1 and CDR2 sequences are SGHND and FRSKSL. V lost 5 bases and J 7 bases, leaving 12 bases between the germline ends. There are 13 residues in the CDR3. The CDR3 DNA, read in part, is TGTGCCAGCAGTCGGGACGTGGAGGCTGAGCAGTTC. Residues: CASSRDVEAEQF. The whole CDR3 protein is CASSRDVEAEQFF.

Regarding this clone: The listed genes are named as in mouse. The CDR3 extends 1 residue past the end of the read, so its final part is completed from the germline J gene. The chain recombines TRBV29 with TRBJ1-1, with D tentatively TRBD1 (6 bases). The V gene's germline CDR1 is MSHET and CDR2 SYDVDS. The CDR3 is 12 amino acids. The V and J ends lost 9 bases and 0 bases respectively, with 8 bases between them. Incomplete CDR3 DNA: TGTGCTAGAGGGACAACAAACACAGAAGTCTTC. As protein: CARGTTNTEVF. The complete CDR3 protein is CARGTTNTEVFF. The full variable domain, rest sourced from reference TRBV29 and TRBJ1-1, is DMKVTQMPRYLIKRMGENVLLECGQDMSHETMYWYRQDPGLGLQLIYISYDVDSNSEGDIPKGYRVSRKKREHFSLILDSAKTNQTSVYFCARGTTNTEVFFGKGTRLTVV.

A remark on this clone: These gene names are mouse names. CDR3 DNA (partial): TGTGCCAGCAGGGGACTGGGGAGCCAAGACACCCAGTAC. It codes for CASRGLGSQDTQY. The full CDR3 protein is CASRGLGSQDTQYF. The chain joins TRBV3 to TRBJ2-5; 10 bases line up with TRBD2. With the read ending 1 residue before the CDR3 end, the germline J gene is used to fill in that end. J was trimmed by 2 bases and V by 6 bases; bases with no gene match: 2. This CDR3 is built from 14 residues. The germline V gene encodes CDR1 SNHLY and CDR2 FYNGKV (reference sequence).

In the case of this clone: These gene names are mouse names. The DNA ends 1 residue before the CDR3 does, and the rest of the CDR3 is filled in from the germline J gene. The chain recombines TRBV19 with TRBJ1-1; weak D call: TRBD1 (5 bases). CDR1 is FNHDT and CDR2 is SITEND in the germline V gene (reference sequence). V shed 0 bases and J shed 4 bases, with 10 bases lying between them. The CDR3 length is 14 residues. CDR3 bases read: TGTGCCAGCAGTATAGAGGAGGGGCGCACAGAAGTCTTC. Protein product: CASSIEEGRTEVF. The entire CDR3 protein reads CASSIEEGRTEVFF.

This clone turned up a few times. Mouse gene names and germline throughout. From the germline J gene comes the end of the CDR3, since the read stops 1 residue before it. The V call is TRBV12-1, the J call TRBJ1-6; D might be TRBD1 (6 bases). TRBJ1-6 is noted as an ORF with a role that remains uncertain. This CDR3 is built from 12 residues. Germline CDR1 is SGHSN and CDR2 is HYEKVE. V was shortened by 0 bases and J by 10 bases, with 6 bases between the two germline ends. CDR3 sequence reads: CASSLGGSPLYF. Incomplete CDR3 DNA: TGTGCCAGCTCTCTCGGGGGCTCGCCCCTCTAC.

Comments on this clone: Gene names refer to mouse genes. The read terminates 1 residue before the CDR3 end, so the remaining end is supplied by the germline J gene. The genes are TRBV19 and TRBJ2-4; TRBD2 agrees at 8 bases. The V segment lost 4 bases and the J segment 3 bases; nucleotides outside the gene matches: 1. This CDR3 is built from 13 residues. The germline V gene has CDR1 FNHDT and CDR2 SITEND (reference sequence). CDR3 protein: CASSRDWQNTLYF. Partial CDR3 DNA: TGTGCCAGCAGTCGGGACTGGCAAAACACCTTGTAC.

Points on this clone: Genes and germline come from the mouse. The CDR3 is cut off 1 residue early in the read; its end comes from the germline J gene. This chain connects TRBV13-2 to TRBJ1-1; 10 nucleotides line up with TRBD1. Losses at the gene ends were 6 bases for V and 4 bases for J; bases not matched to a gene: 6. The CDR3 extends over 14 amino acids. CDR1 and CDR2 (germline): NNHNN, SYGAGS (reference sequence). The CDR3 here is CASADRGRGTEVFF. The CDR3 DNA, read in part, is TGTGCCAGCGCCGACAGGGGGCGCGGCACAGAAGTCTTC.

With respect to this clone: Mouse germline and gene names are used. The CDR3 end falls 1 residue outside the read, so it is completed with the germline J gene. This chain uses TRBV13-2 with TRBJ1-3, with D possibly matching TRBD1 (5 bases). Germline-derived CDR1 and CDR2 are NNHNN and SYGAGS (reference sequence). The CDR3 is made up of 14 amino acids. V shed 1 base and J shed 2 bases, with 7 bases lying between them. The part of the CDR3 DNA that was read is TGTGCCAGCGGTGATCTGGGGGCTGGAAATACGCTCTAT. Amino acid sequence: CASGDLGAGNTLY. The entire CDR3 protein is CASGDLGAGNTLYF.

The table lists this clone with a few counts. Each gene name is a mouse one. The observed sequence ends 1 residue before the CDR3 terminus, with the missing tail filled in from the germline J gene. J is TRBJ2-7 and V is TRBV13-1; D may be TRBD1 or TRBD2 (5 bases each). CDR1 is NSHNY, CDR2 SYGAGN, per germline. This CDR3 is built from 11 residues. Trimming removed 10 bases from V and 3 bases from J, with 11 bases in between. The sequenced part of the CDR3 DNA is TGTGCCTCCCGGGACGGCTATGAACAGTAC. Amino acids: CASRDGYEQY. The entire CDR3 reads CASRDGYEQYF.

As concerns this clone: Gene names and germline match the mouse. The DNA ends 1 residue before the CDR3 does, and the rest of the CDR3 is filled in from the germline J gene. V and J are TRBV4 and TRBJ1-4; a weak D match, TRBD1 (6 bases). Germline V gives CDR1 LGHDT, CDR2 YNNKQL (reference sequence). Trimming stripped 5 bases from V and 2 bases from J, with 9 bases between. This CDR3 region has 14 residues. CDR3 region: CASSRDTSNERLFF. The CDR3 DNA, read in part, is TGTGCCAGCAGCCGGGACACATCCAACGAAAGATTATTT.

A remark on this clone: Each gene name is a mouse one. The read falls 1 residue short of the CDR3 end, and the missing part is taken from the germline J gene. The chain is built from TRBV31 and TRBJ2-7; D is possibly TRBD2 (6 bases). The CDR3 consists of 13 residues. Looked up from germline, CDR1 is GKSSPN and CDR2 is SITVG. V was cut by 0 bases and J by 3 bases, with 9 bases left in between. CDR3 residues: CAWSLGGFYEQYF. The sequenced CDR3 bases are TGTGCCTGGAGTCTCGGGGGGTTCTATGAACAGTAC.

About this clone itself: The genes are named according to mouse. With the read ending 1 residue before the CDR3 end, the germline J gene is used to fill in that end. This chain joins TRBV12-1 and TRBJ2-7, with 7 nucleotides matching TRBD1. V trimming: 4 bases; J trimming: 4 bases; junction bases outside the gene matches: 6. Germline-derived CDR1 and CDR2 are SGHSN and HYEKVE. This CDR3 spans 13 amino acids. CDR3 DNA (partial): TGTGCCAGCTCGGGCGGGACAGAATATGAACAGTAC. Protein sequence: CASSGGTEYEQY. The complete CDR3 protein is CASSGGTEYEQYF.

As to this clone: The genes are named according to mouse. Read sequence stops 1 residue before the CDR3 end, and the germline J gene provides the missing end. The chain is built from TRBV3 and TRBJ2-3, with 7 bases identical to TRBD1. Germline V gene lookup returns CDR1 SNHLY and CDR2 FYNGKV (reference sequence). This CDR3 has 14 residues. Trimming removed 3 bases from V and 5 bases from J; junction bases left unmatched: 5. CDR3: CASSFTGVGETLYF. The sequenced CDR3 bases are TGTGCCAGCAGCTTTACAGGGGTGGGAGAAACGCTGTAT.

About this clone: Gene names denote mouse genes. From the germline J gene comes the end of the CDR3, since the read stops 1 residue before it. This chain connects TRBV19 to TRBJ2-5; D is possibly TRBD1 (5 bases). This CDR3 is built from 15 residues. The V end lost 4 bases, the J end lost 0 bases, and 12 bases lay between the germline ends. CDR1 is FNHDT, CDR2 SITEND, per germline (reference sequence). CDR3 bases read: TGTGCCAGCAGTTCCTCGGACATTAACCAAGACACCCAGTAC. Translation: CASSSSDINQDTQY. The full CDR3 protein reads CASSSSDINQDTQYF.

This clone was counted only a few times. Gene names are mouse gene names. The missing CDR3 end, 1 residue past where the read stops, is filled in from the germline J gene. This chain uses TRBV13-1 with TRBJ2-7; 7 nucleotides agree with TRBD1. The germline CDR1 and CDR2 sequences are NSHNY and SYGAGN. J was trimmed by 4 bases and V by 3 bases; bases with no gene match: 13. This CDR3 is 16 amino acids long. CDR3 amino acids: CASSAPSGQIQYEQYF. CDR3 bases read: TGTGCCAGCAGTGCCCCCTCGGGACAGATCCAATATGAACAGTAC.

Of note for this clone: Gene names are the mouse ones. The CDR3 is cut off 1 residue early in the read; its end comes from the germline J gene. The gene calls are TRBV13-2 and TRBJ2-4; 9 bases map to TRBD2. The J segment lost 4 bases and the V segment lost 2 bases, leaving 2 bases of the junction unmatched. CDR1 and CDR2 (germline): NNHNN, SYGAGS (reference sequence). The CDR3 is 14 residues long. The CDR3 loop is CASGDRLGENTLYF. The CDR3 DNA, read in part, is TGTGCCAGCGGTGACCGACTGGGGGAAAACACCTTGTAC.

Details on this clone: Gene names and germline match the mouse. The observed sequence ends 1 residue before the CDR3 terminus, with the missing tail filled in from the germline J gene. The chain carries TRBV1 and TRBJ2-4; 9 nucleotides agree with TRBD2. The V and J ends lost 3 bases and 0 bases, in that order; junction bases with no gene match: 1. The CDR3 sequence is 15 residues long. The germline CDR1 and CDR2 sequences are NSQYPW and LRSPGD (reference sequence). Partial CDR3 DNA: TGCACCTGCAGTGCCTGGGGGGGTAGTCAAAACACCTTGTAC. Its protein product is CTCSAWGGSQNTLY. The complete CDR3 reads CTCSAWGGSQNTLYF.